This T cell receptor (beta chain) was captured in a study of blood T cell repertoires in COVID-19. Produced via immunoSEQ multiplex PCR; TCRdb's table is partial and in-frame only. The sample lists around 450,000 clones, about nine tenths occurring once. Donors were grouped by their self-reported clinical history. Two negative PCRs, clearance, or symptom resolution characterized the recovered Cohort 3 donors. CDR1 and CDR2 from the germline V gene are KGHSH and LQKENI. The CDR3 is 14 amino acids. V shed 0 bases and J shed 0 bases, with 6 bases lying between them. The chain joins TRBV18 to TRBJ2-7, with D possibly matching TRBD2 (6 bases). This clonotype originated in a man in his late teens or twenties who had recovered from COVID-19. Sample: PBMCs or T cells enriched from blood (not recorded which). This CDR3 is CASSPPGSSYEQYF. CDR3 DNA: TGTGCCAGCTCACCACCCGGGAGCTCCTACGAGCAGTACTTC.